Below are 18 T cell receptor beta chains sequenced from a single sample in a study of T cell changes during pregnancy in multiple sclerosis. The data were produced by immunoSEQ multiplex PCR, yet TCRdb's version contains in-frame clones alone and is incomplete. The data contain about 77,000 clones, about 93% of them singletons. Sequencing was performed on peripheral blood, taken after pregnancy. The receptors here all came from a female donor in good health, enrolled as a control in a pregnancy study.

The chain uses TRBV5-4 and TRBJ2-3, with TRBD2 identical over 7 bases. The CDR3 is made up of 14 amino acids. Germline assignment: CDR1 SGHNT and CDR2 YYREEE (reference sequence). The V segment lost 4 bases and the J segment 2 bases; nucleotides outside the gene matches: 4. CDR3 DNA sequence: TGTGCCAGCAGCCTGACTAGCCACACAGATACGCAGTATTTT. Protein sequence: CASSLTSHTDTQYF.

The chain combines TRBV4-2 with TRBJ2-1; D not certain. The CDR3 consists of 15 residues. CDR1 and CDR2 from the germline V gene are LGHNA and YNFKEQ. Trimming took 1 base from V and 1 from J, leaving 8 bases between them. This chain's CDR3 is CASSQAPPSYNEQFF. In nucleotides, the CDR3 is TGTGCCAGCAGCCAAGCCCCTCCTTCCTACAATGAGCAGTTCTTC.

The CDR3 DNA follows: TGTGCCAGTAGTTTCAGGAGGCAGCCCCAGCATTTT. The encoded protein is CASSFRRQPQHF. The chain joins TRBV19 to TRBJ1-5; D ambiguous. Deletions cut 5 bases from V and 7 bases from J, with 9 bases between. Germline-derived CDR1 and CDR2 are LNHDA and SQIVND (reference sequence). This CDR3 is 12 amino acids long.

V and J are TRBV30 and TRBJ2-7; D is perhaps TRBD2 (5 bases). The CDR3 is made up of 11 amino acids. Germline V gene data show CDR1 as GTSNPN and CDR2 as SVGIG (reference sequence). Trimming took 2 bases from V and 4 from J, leaving 6 bases between them. CDR3 protein: CAWSPGYEQYF. CDR3 coding DNA: TGTGCCTGGAGTCCGGGGTACGAGCAGTACTTC.

The chain joins TRBV5-6 to TRBJ2-7, with TRBD1 matching 8 bases. This CDR3 contains 16 residues. V lost 0 bases to trimming and J lost 0 bases; unmatched junction nucleotides: 5. The germline V gene encodes CDR1 SGHDT and CDR2 YYEEEE. CDR3 in DNA: TGTGCCAGCAGCTTGGGGCAGGGGGCCGCCTCCTACGAGCAGTACTTC. The encoded protein is CASSLGQGAASYEQYF. Complete variable domain (other parts from reference TRBV5-6 and TRBJ2-7): DAGVTQSPTHLIKTRGQQVTLRCSPKSGHDTVSWYQQALGQGPQFIFQYYEEEERQRGNFPDRFSGHQFPNYSSELNVNALLLGDSALYLCASSLGQGAASYEQYFGPGTRLTVT.

The chain links TRBV10-3 to TRBJ2-6, with a possible D match to TRBD2 (6 bases). The germline CDR1 and CDR2 sequences are ENHRY and SYGVKD. V lost 0 bases to trimming and J lost 2 bases, with 8 bases between them. There are 16 residues in the CDR3. Here the CDR3 DNA reads TGTGCCATCAGTGAGTCGGAGGGTACTGGGGCCAACGTCCTGACTTTC. This translates into CAISESEGTGANVLTF.

The chain links TRBV6-1 to TRBJ2-7; maybe TRBD2 (5 bases). Germline V gene data show CDR1 as MNHNS and CDR2 as SASEGT. The V and J ends lost 1 base and 7 bases respectively, with 20 bases between them. This CDR3 has 16 residues. Here the CDR3 reads CASSEVERSASLEQYF. The CDR3 region has the DNA TGTGCCAGCAGTGAAGTGGAGCGGTCGGCTTCTTTAGAGCAGTACTTC.

The chain has TRBV27 and TRBJ1-2, with TRBD1 as a possible D gene (5 bases). CDR1 and CDR2 from the germline V gene are MNHEY and SMNVEV (reference sequence). Trimming stripped 0 bases from V and 4 bases from J, with 12 bases between. This CDR3 spans 15 amino acids. The CDR3: CASSLSQGFGYGYTF. CDR3 DNA: TGTGCCAGCAGTTTATCGCAGGGTTTCGGCTATGGCTACACCTTC.

The chain uses TRBV18 and TRBJ2-5; TRBD2 agrees at 7 bases. In germline, CDR1 is KGHSH, CDR2 LQKENI. There are 16 residues in the CDR3. Losses at the gene ends were 1 base for V and 5 bases for J; bases not matched to a gene: 10. CDR3 protein: CASSPLGGRGPETQYF. CDR3 in DNA: TGTGCCAGCTCACCACTCGGGGGGAGAGGACCCGAGACCCAGTACTTC.

J is TRBJ1-1 and V is TRBV2, with TRBD1 matching over 7 bases. Germline loops: CDR1 SNHLY, CDR2 FYNNEI. The ends lost 6 bases at V and 1 base at J; junction bases unmatched: 2. The CDR3 runs to 13 residues. The CDR3, as DNA: TGTGCCAGCAGGGGGGACAGGAACACTGAAGCTTTCTTT. Encoded protein: CASRGDRNTEAFF.

The table lists this clone with a few counts. V gene TRBV9 combines with J gene TRBJ2-1, with 7 bases aligning to TRBD2. The CDR3 is 14 residues long. From germline, CDR1 is SGDLS and CDR2 YYNGEE. Trimming cost V 4 bases and J 4 bases; bases outside gene matches: 5. For the CDR3, the DNA is TGTGCCAGCAGCCTTTGGGGGGGGTACAATGAGCAGTTCTTC. Amino acid sequence: CASSLWGGYNEQFF.

The chain uses TRBV4-2 and TRBJ2-7, with a tentative D call TRBD2 (5 bases). The CDR3 loop spans 16 amino acids. In germline, CDR1 is LGHNA, CDR2 YNFKEQ. Trimming took 1 base from V and 7 from J, leaving 20 bases between them. In DNA form, the CDR3 reads TGTGCCAGCAGCCAAGCTGGGATCTCAAGTACGGGAGAGCAGTACTTC. This encodes CASSQAGISSTGEQYF.

The rearrangement uses TRBV7-9 and TRBJ1-2; TRBD1 is a possible D gene (5 bases). Trimming stripped 5 bases from V and 8 bases from J, with 18 bases between. This CDR3 has 14 residues. The germline V gene encodes CDR1 SEHNR and CDR2 FQNEAQ (reference sequence). The CDR3 loop reads CASSGHSGAGGYTF. CDR3 coding DNA: TGTGCCAGCAGCGGTCACAGCGGGGCGGGGGGCTACACCTTC.

In this sample, this clone turned up once. V and J are TRBV10-3 and TRBJ2-3; 8 nucleotides agree with TRBD1. Germline V gene sequence: CDR1 ENHRY, CDR2 SYGVKD. This CDR3 region has 15 residues. The ends lost 6 bases at V and 0 bases at J; junction bases unmatched: 5. The CDR3 sequence: CAIRGQGTSTDTQYF. The CDR3 region has the DNA TGTGCCATCAGAGGACAGGGAACTAGCACAGATACGCAGTATTTT.

This chain links TRBV28 with TRBJ2-7; the D is unclear. With 2 bases removed from V and 2 bases from J, the gap between germline ends came to 7 bases. The germline V gene encodes CDR1 MDHEN and CDR2 SYDVKM. This CDR3 region has 13 residues. In nucleotides, the CDR3 is TGTGCCAGCAGTTTAGACGGAGCCTACGAGCAGTACTTC. Translated, it gives CASSLDGAYEQYF.

The V and J genes are TRBV7-2 and TRBJ2-1; TRBD2 is a possible D gene (5 bases). CDR3 length equals 13 residues. With 1 base removed from V and 9 bases from J, the gap between germline ends came to 10 bases. Germline CDR1 reads SGHTA; CDR2 reads FQGNSA. CDR3: CASSLVRGVEQFF. CDR3 nucleotides: TGTGCCAGCAGCTTAGTCCGGGGAGTTGAGCAGTTCTTC. Full variable domain (rest looked up from reference TRBV7-2 and TRBJ2-1): GAGVSQSPSNKVTEKGKDVELRCDPISGHTALYWYRQSLGQGLEFLIYFQGNSAPDKSGLPSDRFSAERTGGSVSTLTIQRTQQEDSAVYLCASSLVRGVEQFFGPGTRLTVL.

The chain is built from TRBV6-6 and TRBJ2-7, with 7 positions matching TRBD2. CDR3 length: 14 amino acids. Germline V gene data show CDR1 as MNHNY and CDR2 as SVGAGI (reference sequence). V was pared by 8 bases and J by 6 bases, with 13 bases of the junction left unmatched. CDR3 loop: CASLPGGALSEQYF. The CDR3 bases are TGTGCCAGCTTACCGGGGGGAGCCCTCAGCGAGCAGTACTTC.

This clone appeared a single time. CDR3 amino acids: CASSPWDSFSGANVLTF. CDR3 nucleotide sequence: TGTGCCAGCTCCCCTTGGGACAGTTTCTCTGGGGCCAACGTCCTGACTTTC. The V and J genes are TRBV25-1 and TRBJ2-6; 7 bases fit TRBD1. This CDR3 spans 17 amino acids. V lost 8 bases to trimming and J lost 0 bases; unmatched junction nucleotides: 10. The germline V gene has CDR1 MGHDK and CDR2 SYGVNS.